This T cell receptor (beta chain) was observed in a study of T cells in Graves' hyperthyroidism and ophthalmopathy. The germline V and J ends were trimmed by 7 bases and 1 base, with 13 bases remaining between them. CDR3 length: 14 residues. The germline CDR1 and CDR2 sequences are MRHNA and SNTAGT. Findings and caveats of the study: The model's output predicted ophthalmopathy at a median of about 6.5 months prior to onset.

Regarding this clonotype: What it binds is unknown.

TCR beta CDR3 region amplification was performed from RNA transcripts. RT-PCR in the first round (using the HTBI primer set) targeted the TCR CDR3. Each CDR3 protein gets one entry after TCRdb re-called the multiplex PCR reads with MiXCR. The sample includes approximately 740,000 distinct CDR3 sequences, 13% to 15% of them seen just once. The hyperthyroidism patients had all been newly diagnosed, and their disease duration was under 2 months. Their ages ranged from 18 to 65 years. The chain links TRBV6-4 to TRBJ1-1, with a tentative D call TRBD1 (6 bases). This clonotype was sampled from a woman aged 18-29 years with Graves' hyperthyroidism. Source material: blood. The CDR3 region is CASKYRGANTEAFF. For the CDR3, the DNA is TGTGCCAGCAAGTACCGGGGGGCGAACACTGAAGCTTTCTTT.